This T cell receptor beta chain was recovered during a study of blood T cell repertoires in COVID-19. Recruitment covered under 25 US areas and drew participants whose ages spanned roughly 18 to 95 years. CDR3 size: 17 residues. Trimming cost V 3 bases and J 8 bases; bases outside gene matches: 9. CDR1 and CDR2 from the germline V gene are MGHDK and SYGVNS. Per the original methods: For nucleated cells, counts were estimated from reference gene primer amplification. Assay used: immunoSEQ multiplex PCR; TCRdb lists only in-frame clones, some missing. That table furnishes V, J and clone size, whereas the DNA furnished D and trimming. The profile covers some 200,000 clones, with 88% appearing a single time and 2.5% to 3% taken by the ten largest.

The receptor comes from a woman in her twenties or thirties who had recovered from COVID-19. This chain uses TRBV25-1 with TRBJ2-1; 14 nucleotides match TRBD2. The sequencing sample was made of PBMCs or T cells enriched from blood (not recorded which). The CDR3 bases are TGTGCCAGCAGTGACCCCTCGACTAGCGGGGGGGCCGATGAGCAGTTCTTC. Protein: CASSDPSTSGGADEQFF.